One sample yielded the 8 T cell receptor beta chains listed below, sequenced in a study of T cell responses to AZD1222 COVID-19 vaccine. Profiled with immunoSEQ multiplex PCR; TCRdb holds only in-frame clones, not every one. The sample yields around 150,000 clones, roughly 92% seen once. Specimen: peripheral blood, collected on day 0 of AZD1222 vaccination. The receptors stem from an adult in good health.

The J gene is TRBJ2-1, the V gene TRBV5-4; D remains ambiguous. The CDR3 is 14 residues long. CDR1 is SGHNT and CDR2 is YYREEE in the germline V gene (reference sequence). V shed 3 bases and J shed 7 bases, with 14 bases lying between them. In nucleotides, the CDR3 is TGTGCCAGCAGCTACTGGGGAACGAGGAATGAGCAGTTCTTC. Translating it yields CASSYWGTRNEQFF.

V usage is TRBV6-5 and J usage is TRBJ2-1; 11 bases line up with TRBD2. The V and J ends lost 5 bases and 8 bases, in that order; junction bases with no gene match: 8. The CDR3 covers 15 residues. The germline V gene has CDR1 MNHEY and CDR2 SVGAGI. The CDR3 loop is CASSRLAGGLYEQFF. CDR3 sequence (DNA): TGTGCCAGCAGTCGGCTAGCGGGAGGTCTCTATGAGCAGTTCTTC.

The chain has TRBV6-2 or TRBV6-3 and TRBJ1-2; the D is unclear. V lost 6 bases to trimming and J lost 2 bases, with 13 bases between them. From germline, CDR1 is MNHEY and CDR2 SVGEGT. This CDR3 is built from 14 residues. The CDR3 loop is CASSDIGANYGYTF. The CDR3 DNA reads as TGTGCCAGCAGCGACATAGGTGCCAACTATGGCTACACCTTC.

The rearrangement uses TRBV6-4 and TRBJ2-2; D may be TRBD2 (6 bases). Germline values: CDR1 MRHNA, CDR2 SNTAGT. The CDR3 sequence is 19 residues long. Trimming took 0 bases from V and 4 from J, leaving 21 bases between them. CDR3 DNA: TGTGCCAGCAGTGACTCCCCCCCGGGAGCTCATGGGGGCACCGGGGAGCTGTTTTTT. It translates to CASSDSPPGAHGGTGELFF.

V usage is TRBV2 and J usage is TRBJ1-4; 10 nucleotides match TRBD1. The V segment lost 8 bases and the J segment 5 bases; nucleotides outside the gene matches: 5. The CDR3 is 14 amino acids. Per germline, CDR1 SNHLY and CDR2 FYNNEI. The CDR3 DNA reads as TGTGCCAGCGAAGACAGGGGGCCAAATGAAAAACTGTTTTTT. It yields the protein CASEDRGPNEKLFF.

The gene calls are TRBV28 and TRBJ2-3; the match to TRBD2 covers 11 bases. Germline CDR1 is MDHEN and CDR2 is SYDVKM. The CDR3 extends over 14 amino acids. V lost 4 bases and J lost 5; bases outside the gene matches: 2. This CDR3 is CASSSTSGGDTQYF. The CDR3 DNA reads as TGTGCCAGCAGTTCTACTAGCGGGGGAGATACGCAGTATTTT.

The chain employs TRBV18 and TRBJ1-1, with a possible D match to TRBD1 (6 bases). V was cut by 2 bases and J by 1 base, with 11 bases left in between. CDR1 KGHSH and CDR2 LQKENI come from the germline V gene. CDR3 size: 15 residues. The chain's CDR3 is CASSPNTGPNTEAFF. The CDR3 bases are TGTGCCAGCTCACCAAATACAGGGCCGAACACTGAAGCTTTCTTT. Full variable domain (missing parts from reference TRBV18 and TRBJ1-1): NAGVMQNPRHLVRRRGQEARLRCSPMKGHSHVYWYRQLPEEGLKFMVYLQKENIIDESGMPKERFSAEFPKEGPSILRIQQVVRGDSAAYFCASSPNTGPNTEAFFGQGTRLTVV.

V gene TRBV19 combines with J gene TRBJ2-1; D gene uncertain. The V end was cut by 2 bases, the J end by 2 bases, with 7 bases between. This CDR3 is built from 14 residues. Germline V lookup: CDR1 LNHDA, CDR2 SQIVND (reference sequence). Here the CDR3 DNA reads TGTGCCAGTAGTATAAGACGGCCCTACAATGAGCAGTTCTTC. Translation gives CASSIRRPYNEQFF.